The present T cell receptor (beta chain) was sequenced within a study of control samples from healthy donors and cancer patients (dated by TCRdb to 2020 to 2022). The method behind the library was the immunoSEQ multiplex PCR assay. Drawn from immuneACCESS, this table holds only the in-frame rearrangements with V and J called that TCRdb kept. Clones are partly lost; checked studies trace under half to an unresolved V gene and leave the rest unexplained. Counted in this sample were fewer than 150,000 clones; roughly 90% of them appeared once. About 2.6% of the sample lies in the top ten. CDR3 length: 16 amino acids, cysteine to phenylalanine. CDR3 DNA is the only sequence kept; it has 48 bases, read in frame from the first base. According to the germline V gene, CDR1 reads SGHAT and CDR2 reads FQNNGV. V has 3 bases trimmed and J has 5 bases trimmed; junction bases matching no gene number 10. With respect to this clone: Its binding antigen is unknown. No much larger clonotype is one base removed from it; base qualities were not supplied.

The V and J genes are TRBV11-2 and TRBJ2-3; 8 central nucleotides agree with TRBD2. The sequence was collected from a man younger than 35 in good health. The sample was blood. The DNA sequence is given as TGTGCCAGCAGCTTTAGTGCGGGGGGTTTCATAGATACGCAGTATTTT. Its translation reads: CASSFSAGGFIDTQYF.